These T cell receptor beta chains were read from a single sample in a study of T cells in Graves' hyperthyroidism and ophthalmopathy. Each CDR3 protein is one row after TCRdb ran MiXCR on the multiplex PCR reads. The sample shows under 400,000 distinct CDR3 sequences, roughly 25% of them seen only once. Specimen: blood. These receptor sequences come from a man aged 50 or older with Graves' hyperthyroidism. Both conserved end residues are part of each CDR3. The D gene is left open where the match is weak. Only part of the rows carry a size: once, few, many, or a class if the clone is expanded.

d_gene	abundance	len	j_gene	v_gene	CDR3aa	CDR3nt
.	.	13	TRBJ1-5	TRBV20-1	CSARGPGNQPQHF	TGCAGTGCTAGGGGTCCCGGGAATCAGCCCCAGCATTTT
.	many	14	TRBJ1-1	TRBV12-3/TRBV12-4	CASSFSRGNTEAFF	TGTGCCAGCAGTTTTAGCAGGGGTAACACTGAAGCTTTCTTT
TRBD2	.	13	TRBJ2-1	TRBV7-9	CASSSTSGTEQFF	TGTGCCAGCAGCTCGACTAGCGGGACTGAGCAGTTCTTC
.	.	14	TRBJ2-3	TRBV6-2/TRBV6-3	CASSPRGGPDTQYF	TGTGCCAGCAGCCCCAGGGGGGGGCCAGATACGCAGTATTTT
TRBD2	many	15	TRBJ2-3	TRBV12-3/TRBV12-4	CASSFLGLAIDTQYF	TGTGCCAGCAGTTTTCTGGGACTAGCAATAGATACGCAGTATTTT
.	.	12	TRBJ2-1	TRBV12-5	CASLGVYNVQFF	TGTGCTAGTTTGGGGGTATACAATGTGCAGTTCTTC
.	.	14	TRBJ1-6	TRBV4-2	CASSQGTDNSPLHF	TGTGCCAGCAGCCAAGGAACCGATAATTCACCCCTCCACTTT
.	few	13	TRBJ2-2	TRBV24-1	CAIRAPNTGELFF	TGTGCCATCCGGGCTCCGAACACCGGGGAGCTGTTTTTT
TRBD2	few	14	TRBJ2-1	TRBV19	CASGVGGAYNEQFF	TGTGCCAGCGGGGTTGGGGGGGCCTACAATGAGCAGTTCTTC
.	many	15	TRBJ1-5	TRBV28	CASSLGYFSNQPQHF	TGTGCCAGCAGTTTAGGTTACTTTAGCAATCAGCCCCAGCATTTT
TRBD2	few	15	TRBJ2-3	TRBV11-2	CASTNLAGGEDTQYF	TGTGCCAGCACGAACCTAGCGGGAGGGGAGGATACGCAGTATTTT
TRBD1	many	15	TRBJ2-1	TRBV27	CASSLRGREHNEQFF	TGTGCCAGCAGTTTAAGGGGGCGAGAGCACAATGAGCAGTTCTTC
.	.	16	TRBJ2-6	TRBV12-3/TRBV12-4	CASSLALGPGANVLTF	TGTGCCAGCAGTTTAGCGCTGGGACCTGGGGCCAACGTCCTGACTTTC
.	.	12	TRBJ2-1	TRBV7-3	CASSQIRREQFF	TGTGCCAGCAGCCAGATCAGACGCGAGCAGTTCTTC